The present entry profiles one T cell receptor (beta chain) with its context. Its antigen is not identified. The data were obtained in a study of graft-versus-host responses after intestinal transplantation. Across the whole study: The recipients all started with anti-thymocyte globulin induction and then took tacrolimus and steroids for about three years.

The repertoire was sequenced with immunoSEQ multiplex PCR; TCRdb's copy has only in-frame clones and lacks some. Here the sample spans under 25,000 clones, around 86% being singletons. The CDR3 has 15 amino acids. Germline CDR1 is PRHDT and CDR2 is FYEKMQ (reference sequence). The V and J ends lost 4 bases and 0 bases respectively, with 13 bases between them. Study results and limitations: Allograft clonal ratios (graft-versus-host to host-versus-graft) were high in patients who had graft-donor T cell macrochimerism.

The V call is TRBV13, the J call TRBJ2-7, with D unresolved. This material consisted of bone marrow, taken approximately 120 days after transplant. This receptor was obtained from a human patient who received an intestinal transplant, so some T cells may come from the graft donor. CDR3 loop: CASSSRPSPSYEQYF. The CDR3 DNA reads as TGTGCCAGCAGCTCAAGGCCCTCACCCTCCTACGAGCAGTACTTC.